Listed here are 14 T cell receptor beta chains from one sample, sequenced in a study of radiotherapy plus CTLA-4 blockade in lung cancer. Sequencing used immunoSEQ multiplex PCR; TCRdb keeps in-frame clones, though not all of them. The table shows some 74,000 clones, with about 80% occurring only once. The sequencing here drew on peripheral blood, taken from a patient treated with radiotherapy plus ipilimumab. Receptors originate from a human donor with non-small cell lung cancer who had a complete response to radiotherapy plus ipilimumab.

The chain has TRBV2 and TRBJ2-1; TRBD1 is a possible D gene (6 bases). This CDR3 has 17 residues. The ends were cut back, 5 bases at V and 4 bases at J, with 21 bases in the middle. CDR1 and CDR2 (germline): SNHLY, FYNNEI. CDR3 bases: TGTGCCAGCAGTAATTTCTTTGAGGCCGACAGGTACAATGAGCAGTTCTTC. Its translation: CASSNFFEADRYNEQFF.

The rearrangement uses TRBV19 and TRBJ1-5, with 8 bases that match TRBD1. V lost 4 bases and J lost 8; bases outside the gene matches: 7. CDR3 size: 14 residues. CDR1 LNHDA and CDR2 SQIVND come from the germline V gene (reference sequence). This CDR3 is CASSTQGGREPQHF. The CDR3 DNA is TGTGCCAGTAGTACACAGGGGGGACGAGAGCCCCAGCATTTT.

The V gene is TRBV7-2, the J gene TRBJ2-2; TRBD1 agrees at 7 bases. Germline CDR1 SGHTA, CDR2 FQGNSA. This CDR3 has 15 residues. Trimming removed 5 bases from V and 6 bases from J; junction bases left unmatched: 9. The CDR3 nucleotides are TGTGCCAGCAGCCCCGGAAGGGGGCGCCCCGGGGAGCTGTTTTTT. It yields the protein CASSPGRGRPGELFF.

The chain is built from TRBV6-5 and TRBJ1-4, with 12 bases fitting TRBD1. CDR1 MNHEY and CDR2 SVGAGI come from the germline V gene. This CDR3 comprises 15 residues. Unmatched junction bases numbered 4, after V lost 4 bases and J lost 7 bases. The CDR3 region is CASSSRDRGREKLFF. The CDR3 DNA is TGTGCCAGCAGTTCACGGGACAGGGGGCGTGAAAAACTGTTTTTT.

The CDR3 nucleotides are TGTGCCAGCAGCGCCGGGATAGCGCCCCGGGGGGGGGAGAACACTGAAGCTTTCTTT. Protein product: CASSAGIAPRGGENTEAFF. The chain links TRBV9 to TRBJ1-1; D is possibly TRBD1 (5 bases). Trimming stripped 3 bases from V and 1 base from J, with 25 bases between. The CDR3 contains 19 residues. The germline V gene encodes CDR1 SGDLS and CDR2 YYNGEE. Drawing the rest from reference TRBV9 and TRBJ1-1, the complete variable domain is DSGVTQTPKHLITATGQRVTLRCSPRSGDLSVYWYQQSLDQGLQFLIQYYNGEERAKGNILERFSAQQFPDLHSELNLSSLELGDSALYFCASSAGIAPRGGENTEAFFGQGTRLTVV.

The chain has TRBV5-4 and TRBJ2-5; D is possibly TRBD2 (7 bases). Germline V CDR1 and CDR2: SGHNT, YYREEE (reference sequence). V dropped 2 bases and J dropped 3 bases, with 14 bases sitting between them. This CDR3 has 15 residues. CDR3 in DNA: TGTGCCAGCAGCTTCGGGGGGCCCGGCGAAGAGACCCAGTACTTC. It yields the protein CASSFGGPGEETQYF.

V and J are TRBV6-6 and TRBJ2-7, with 9 bases aligning to TRBD2. CDR3 length: 15 amino acids. Trimming took 6 bases from V and 3 from J; bases not matched to a gene: 9. Germline V gene data show CDR1 as MNHNY and CDR2 as SVGAGI (reference sequence). The CDR3 region has the DNA TGTGCCAGCAGACCCTTGCTAGCGGGGATCTACGAGCAGTACTTC. Its protein product is CASRPLLAGIYEQYF.

The chain links TRBV11-2 to TRBJ1-6; D uncertain. The V gene lost 1 base and the J gene lost 0 bases, with 13 bases spanning the gap. Germline assignment: CDR1 SGHAT and CDR2 FQNNGV. This CDR3 has 18 residues. CDR3 nucleotides: TGTGCCAGCAGCTTAGTGGCAGGAGTTAGCTCCTATAATTCACCCCTCCACTTT. Translating it yields CASSLVAGVSSYNSPLHF.

The chain recombines TRBV18 with TRBJ2-2; D remains ambiguous. This CDR3 is 14 amino acids long. Germline CDR1 KGHSH, CDR2 LQKENI. The V and J ends lost 2 bases and 4 bases respectively, with 8 bases between them. The CDR3 region has the DNA TGTGCCAGCTCACCAGCCAGGACCACCGGGGAGCTGTTTTTT. It yields the protein CASSPARTTGELFF.

The rearrangement uses TRBV25-1 and TRBJ2-7; 9 positions match TRBD1. Trimming at V came to 8 bases and at J to 2 bases, leaving 4 bases not matched to a gene. This CDR3 contains 13 residues. CDR1 and CDR2 from the germline V gene are MGHDK and SYGVNS. CDR3 sequence (DNA): TGTGCCAGCGGGGACAGGGCAACCTACGAGCAGTACTTC. This gives the protein CASGDRATYEQYF.

The rearrangement uses TRBV30 and TRBJ1-3; TRBD1 aligns across 9 bases. The trim removed 4 bases at V and 0 bases at J, leaving 13 bases unmatched. The CDR3 has 18 amino acids. Germline values: CDR1 GTSNPN, CDR2 SVGIG (reference sequence). The CDR3 loop reads CAWTPGQGIFNSGNTIYF. In DNA, the CDR3 is TGTGCCTGGACTCCGGGACAGGGTATTTTCAACTCTGGAAACACCATATATTTT.

The genes are TRBV14 and TRBJ2-1; 10 positions match TRBD1. The CDR3 runs 16 residues. Germline V CDR1 and CDR2: SGHDN, FVKESK. The J segment lost 4 bases and the V segment lost 0 bases, leaving 3 bases of the junction unmatched. The CDR3 region has the DNA TGTGCCAGCAGCCAAGACGGGACAGGGGCATACAATGAGCAGTTCTTC. The encoded protein is CASSQDGTGAYNEQFF.

In this sample, this clone turned up a few times. The V gene is TRBV5-4, the J gene TRBJ2-5; D remains ambiguous. CDR1 is SGHNT, CDR2 YYREEE, per germline (reference sequence). This CDR3 region has 14 residues. Deletions cut 0 bases from V and 0 bases from J, with 6 bases between. The CDR3 reads CASSLVTDQETQYF. CDR3 coding DNA: TGTGCCAGCAGCTTGGTGACGGACCAAGAGACCCAGTACTTC.

The chain uses TRBV6-5 and TRBJ2-5; 12 bases agree with TRBD2. Per germline, CDR1 MNHEY and CDR2 SVGAGI. J gave up 6 bases and V 6 bases, and 8 bases lay outside the gene matches. The CDR3 covers 15 residues. The CDR3 protein is CASRMTSGGRQTQYF. The CDR3 DNA is TGTGCCAGCAGAATGACTAGCGGGGGACGGCAGACCCAGTACTTC.